This TCR beta chain was sequenced for a study of Tregs in tolerant kidney transplant recipients. The repertoire was sequenced with immunoSEQ multiplex PCR; TCRdb's copy has only in-frame clones and lacks some. The table shows 90,000 to 130,000 clones, with around 90% occurring only once. Study-level results: Tregs expanded with activated donor B cells seemed most donor-specific.

About this clone itself: Its antigen is as yet unknown.

V dropped 2 bases and J dropped 4; count of bases not matched to a gene: 12. The CDR3 spans 17 residues. Germline V gives CDR1 SGHTA, CDR2 FQGNSA. Sequencing used CD4+ T cells from blood, obtained before the transplant. The chain carries TRBV7-2 and TRBJ2-3; TRBD2 aligns across 7 bases. The origin of this receptor is a human donor who received a combined kidney and bone marrow transplant. The CDR3 is CASSLTSMGRASDTQYF. In DNA, the CDR3 is TGTGCCAGCAGCTTAACGTCTATGGGGAGGGCCTCAGATACGCAGTATTTT.